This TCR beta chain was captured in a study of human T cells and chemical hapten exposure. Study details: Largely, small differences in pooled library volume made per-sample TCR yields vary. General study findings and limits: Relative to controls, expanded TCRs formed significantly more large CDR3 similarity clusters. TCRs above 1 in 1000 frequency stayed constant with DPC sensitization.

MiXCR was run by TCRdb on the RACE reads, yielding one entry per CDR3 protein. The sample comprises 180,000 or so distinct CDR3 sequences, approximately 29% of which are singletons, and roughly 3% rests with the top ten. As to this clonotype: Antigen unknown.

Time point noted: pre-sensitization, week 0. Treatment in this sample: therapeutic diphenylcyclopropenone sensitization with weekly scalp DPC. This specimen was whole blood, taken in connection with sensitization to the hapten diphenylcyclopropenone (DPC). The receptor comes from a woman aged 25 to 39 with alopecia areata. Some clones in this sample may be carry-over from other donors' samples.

The CDR3: CASSRGAYYEQYF. CDR3 sequence (DNA): TGTGCCAGTAGCCGCGGGGCCTACTACGAGCAGTACTTC. This chain links TRBV19 with TRBJ2-7, with D perhaps TRBD2 (6 bases). The V gene lost 6 bases and the J gene lost 3 bases, with 12 bases spanning the gap. The CDR3 runs to 13 residues. CDR1 is LNHDA, CDR2 SQIVND, per germline (reference sequence). The variable domain in full, with the rest retrieved from reference TRBV19 and TRBJ2-7, is DGGITQSPKYLFRKEGQNVTLSCEQNLNHDAMYWYRQDPGQGLRLIYYSQIVNDFQKGDIAEGYSVSREKKESFPLTVTSAQKNPTAFYLCASSRGAYYEQYFGPGTRLTVT.